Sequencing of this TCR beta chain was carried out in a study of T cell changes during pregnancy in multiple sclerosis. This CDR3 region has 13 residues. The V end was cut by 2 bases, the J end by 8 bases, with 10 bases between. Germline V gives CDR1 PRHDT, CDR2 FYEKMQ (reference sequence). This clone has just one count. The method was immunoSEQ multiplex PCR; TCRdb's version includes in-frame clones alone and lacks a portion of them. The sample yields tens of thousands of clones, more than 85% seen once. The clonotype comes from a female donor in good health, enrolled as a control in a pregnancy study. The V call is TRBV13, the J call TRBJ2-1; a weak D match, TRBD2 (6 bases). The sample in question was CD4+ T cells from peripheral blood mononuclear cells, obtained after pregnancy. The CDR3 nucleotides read TGTGCCAGCAGCTTATACCGGAGGGATGAGCAGTTCTTC. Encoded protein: CASSLYRRDEQFF.